This entry lists 14 T cell receptor beta chains sequenced from one sample in a study of blood T cell repertoires in COVID-19. Produced via immunoSEQ multiplex PCR; TCRdb's table is partial and in-frame only. The sample consists of 130,000 to 150,000 clones, approximately 81% of them appearing once. Sequenced sample: peripheral blood. All receptors derive from a human donor with acute or convalescent COVID-19. The donor label of this sample is uncertain.

This clone has just a few counts. The chain links TRBV24-1 to TRBJ2-2, with TRBD2 matching over 8 bases. This CDR3 spans 17 amino acids. Germline CDR1 and CDR2: KGHDR and SFDVKD. The V and J ends lost 2 bases and 5 bases, in that order; junction bases with no gene match: 9. The chain's CDR3 is CATSDWNGRARTGELFF. The CDR3 DNA is TGTGCCACCAGTGATTGGAACGGGAGGGCCCGGACCGGGGAGCTGTTTTTT.

This chain joins TRBV7-3 and TRBJ2-2; D uncertain. The CDR3 extends over 13 amino acids. V was trimmed by 8 bases and J by 6 bases, leaving 13 bases between them. CDR1 and CDR2 from the germline V gene are SGHTA and FQGTGA. For the CDR3, the DNA is TGTGCCAGCCGTTTGTCGGTGGCCGGGGAGCTGTTTTTT. Encoded protein: CASRLSVAGELFF.

The rearrangement links TRBV11-2 to TRBJ2-3; TRBD1 matches at 7 bases. The CDR3 has 15 amino acids. Germline loops: CDR1 SGHAT, CDR2 FQNNGV. After removal of 6 bases from V and 0 bases from J, the junction contained 6 bases not matched to a gene. The CDR3 loop is CASRTRGSSTDTQYF. The CDR3 coding sequence is TGTGCCAGCAGAACCAGGGGGTCCAGCACAGATACGCAGTATTTT.

The sample holds one count of this clone. Written as DNA, the CDR3 is TGTGCCAGCTCTACCGTTGGCGCTACAGGGAACGAGCAGTACGTC. Translation gives CASSTVGATGNEQYV. The chain combines TRBV18 with TRBJ2-7, with a weak D call TRBD1 (6 bases). V was cut by 6 bases and J by 5 bases, with 20 bases left in between. Germline lookup yields CDR1 KGHSH and CDR2 LQKENI. The CDR3 has 15 residues.

The chain couples TRBV6-6 to TRBJ2-5; 7 bases fit TRBD1. The V segment lost 5 bases and the J segment 5 bases; nucleotides outside the gene matches: 2. There are 12 residues in the CDR3. CDR1 MNHNY and CDR2 SVGAGI come from the germline V gene (reference sequence). DNA of the CDR3: TGTGCCAGCAGTAAGGGACAGGAGACCCAGTACTTC. Protein product: CASSKGQETQYF.

This chain links TRBV4-3 with TRBJ1-2, with 11 bases that match TRBD1. With 3 bases clipped from V and 3 bases from J, the junction kept 9 bases outside the gene matches. The CDR3 has 17 residues. Germline-derived CDR1 and CDR2 are LGHNA and YSLEER. CDR3 nucleotide sequence: TGCGCCAGCAGCCAGGCCTCGGACAGGGGGCCCTACTATGGCTACACCTTC. Its translation is CASSQASDRGPYYGYTF.

This clone has only a few counts. The V call is TRBV28, the J call TRBJ2-7; 7 bases line up with TRBD1. There are 12 residues in the CDR3. V trimming: 6 bases; J trimming: 5 bases; junction bases outside the gene matches: 4. The germline V gene has CDR1 MDHEN and CDR2 SYDVKM. The CDR3 bases are TGTGCCAGCAGCCGGACAGGTGACGAGCAGTACTTC. Translating it yields CASSRTGDEQYF. Based on the CDR3 plus reference TRBV28 and TRBJ2-7, the full variable domain is DVKVTQSSRYLVKRTGEKVFLECVQDMDHENMFWYRQDPGLGLRLIYFSYDVKMKEKGDIPEGYSVSREKKERFSLILESASTNQTSMYLCASSRTGDEQYFGPGTRLTVT.

This chain links TRBV5-5 with TRBJ2-3; 9 bases agree with TRBD1. V lost 0 bases and J lost 2; bases outside the gene matches: 4. CDR3 length equals 16 residues. The germline gives CDR1 SGHKS, CDR2 YYEKEE (reference sequence). The CDR3 here is CASSLGTGAYTDTQYF. The CDR3 bases are TGTGCCAGCAGCTTGGGGACAGGGGCATACACAGATACGCAGTATTTT.

V usage is TRBV6-2 or TRBV6-3 and J usage is TRBJ1-1; 10 nucleotides line up with TRBD1. V lost 6 bases to trimming and J lost 0 bases; unmatched junction nucleotides: 13. This CDR3 contains 18 residues. Germline V gene lookup returns CDR1 MNHEY and CDR2 SVGEGT. CDR3 in amino acids: CASSPTRQGARMNTEAFF. The CDR3 DNA follows: TGTGCCAGCAGCCCTACCCGACAGGGGGCCCGGATGAACACTGAAGCTTTCTTT.

The chain couples TRBV29-1 to TRBJ1-2; a weak D match, TRBD1 (6 bases). This CDR3 is built from 14 residues. The germline CDR1 and CDR2 sequences are SQVTM and ANQGSEA. Trimming took off 6 bases at V and 4 bases at J, with 18 bases between the two ends. CDR3 sequence reads: CSVVQTDRPYGYTF. The CDR3 DNA reads as TGCAGCGTCGTACAAACTGACAGGCCCTATGGCTACACCTTC.

The J gene is TRBJ2-5, the V gene TRBV5-1; 8 positions agree with TRBD1. With 4 bases clipped from V and 4 bases from J, the junction kept 9 bases outside the gene matches. CDR3 length: 15 residues. The germline CDR1 and CDR2 sequences are SGHRS and YFSETQ. The CDR3 spells CASSRIRGLVETQYF. As DNA, the CDR3 is TGCGCCAGCAGCCGCATCAGGGGGCTCGTAGAGACCCAGTACTTC.

In this sample, this clone turned up a few times. This sequence joins TRBV9 and TRBJ2-2; TRBD2 matches 8 bases. CDR1 SGDLS and CDR2 YYNGEE come from the germline V gene. The CDR3 runs to 16 residues. The ends lost 0 bases at V and 4 bases at J; junction bases unmatched: 5. In nucleotides, the CDR3 is TGTGCCAGCAGCGTAGGGCGGGGGGCTAGCACCGGGGAGCTGTTTTTT. This gives the protein CASSVGRGASTGELFF.

This rearrangement joins TRBV7-3 to TRBJ2-1; no definite D call. The germline CDR1 and CDR2 sequences are SGHTA and FQGTGA. The V end was cut by 4 bases, the J end by 10 bases, with 11 bases between. The CDR3 has 12 amino acids. Written as DNA, the CDR3 is TGTGCCAGCAGCTCCGGGTCCTTCGAGCAGTTCTTC. Amino acid sequence: CASSSGSFEQFF.

The sample holds a few counts of this clone. The chain recombines TRBV7-8 with TRBJ1-3; D possibly corresponds to TRBD1 (5 bases). Germline V gives CDR1 SGHVS, CDR2 FQNEAQ. V was trimmed by 0 bases and J by 7 bases, leaving 7 bases between them. This CDR3 is 13 amino acids long. For the CDR3, the DNA is TGTGCCAGCAGCTTAGCACAGGTCAACACCATATATTTT. Protein product: CASSLAQVNTIYF.